These 18 T cell receptor beta chains were sequenced from one sample in a study of technical replicates of blood from several donors. Assay used: immunoSEQ multiplex PCR; TCRdb lists only in-frame clones, some missing. The repertoire holds approximately 12,000 clones, with roughly 94% as singletons. Material for sequencing was PBMCs. These receptors all come from a human donor in good health.

This rearrangement joins TRBV14 to TRBJ2-7, with TRBD2 matching 7 bases. J lost 3 bases, V lost 1 base, and 6 bases had no gene match. This CDR3 spans 15 amino acids. Germline V gene lookup returns CDR1 SGHDN and CDR2 FVKESK. The CDR3 reads CASSQVAGVVYEQYF. The CDR3, as DNA: TGTGCCAGCAGCCAAGTGGCGGGAGTAGTCTACGAGCAGTACTTC.

V and J are TRBV19 and TRBJ2-1; 8 positions agree with TRBD2. The V gene end was trimmed by 4 bases and the J gene end by 9 bases; junction bases not matched to a gene: 8. The CDR3 covers 14 residues. CDR1 and CDR2 (germline): LNHDA, SQIVND (reference sequence). The CDR3 is CASSTSGSFGEQFF. CDR3 DNA sequence: TGTGCCAGTAGTACTAGCGGGTCGTTTGGTGAGCAGTTCTTC.

This chain links TRBV5-1 with TRBJ2-7, with TRBD2 matching 12 bases. Germline V CDR1 and CDR2: SGHRS, YFSETQ. There are 15 residues in the CDR3. V lost 4 bases and J lost 5; bases outside the gene matches: 7. The CDR3 DNA sequence: TGCGCCAGCAGCCCGACTAGCGGGAGACCCCACGAGCAGTACTTC. This gives the protein CASSPTSGRPHEQYF.

V usage is TRBV5-1 and J usage is TRBJ1-1; no clear D. V was shortened by 0 bases and J by 3 bases, with 6 bases between the two germline ends. CDR3 length equals 13 residues. Germline CDR1 is SGHRS and CDR2 is YFSETQ. The chain's CDR3 is CASSLDSDTEAFF. The CDR3, as DNA: TGCGCCAGCAGCTTGGACAGTGACACTGAAGCTTTCTTT.

In its sample, this clone was seen a few times. V is TRBV30 and J is TRBJ1-1, with 7 bases identical to TRBD1. Germline CDR1 is GTSNPN and CDR2 is SVGIG (reference sequence). This CDR3 contains 15 residues. Germline trimming cut 0 bases from V and 4 bases from J; bases unmatched to any gene: 8. The CDR3, as DNA: TGTGCCTGGAGTGTCTGGAGTCGACAGGGCACTGAAGCTTTCTTT. Its translation: CAWSVWSRQGTEAFF.

The V gene is TRBV4-1, the J gene TRBJ2-5; perhaps TRBD2 as D (5 bases). V was trimmed by 4 bases and J by 2 bases, leaving 11 bases between them. CDR1 is MGHRA, CDR2 YSYEKL, per germline. The CDR3 runs 14 residues. The CDR3, as DNA: TGCGCCAGCAGCCTGGAGGAGAGACAAGAGACCCAGTACTTC. Protein sequence: CASSLEERQETQYF.

V gene TRBV5-1 combines with J gene TRBJ2-1, with D uncertain. The length of the CDR3 is 15 residues. The V gene lost 4 bases and the J gene lost 3 bases, with 14 bases spanning the gap. Germline CDR1 reads SGHRS; CDR2 reads YFSETQ. CDR3 loop: CASSTLTRSYNEQFF. The CDR3 DNA sequence: TGCGCCAGCAGCACCCTTACTCGGAGCTACAATGAGCAGTTCTTC.

The CDR3 protein is CASSINQETQYF. The CDR3 nucleotides read TGTGCCAGCAGCATCAACCAAGAGACCCAGTACTTC. V usage is TRBV7-3 and J usage is TRBJ2-5; D is unclear. CDR3 length equals 12 residues. The germline V and J ends were trimmed by 5 bases and 0 bases, with 4 bases remaining between them. The germline V gene has CDR1 SGHTA and CDR2 FQGTGA. Combining the CDR3 with reference TRBV7-3 and TRBJ2-5 gives the whole variable domain GAGVSQTPSNKVTEKGKYVELRCDPISGHTALYWYRQSLGQGPEFLIYFQGTGAADDSGLPNDRFFAVRPEGSVSTLKIQRTERGDSAVYLCASSINQETQYFGPGTRLLVL.

The V call is TRBV9, the J call TRBJ2-1; TRBD2 matches 12 bases. V dropped 0 bases and J dropped 2; count of bases not matched to a gene: 6. The V gene's germline CDR1 is SGDLS and CDR2 YYNGEE. CDR3 length: 18 residues. The CDR3 coding sequence is TGTGCCAGCAGCGTAGGGCTAGCGGGAGGGCCGACCTACAATGAGCAGTTCTTC. Translation gives CASSVGLAGGPTYNEQFF.

This chain connects TRBV6-5 to TRBJ2-6; the D gene is possibly TRBD2 (5 bases). The germline V gene has CDR1 MNHEY and CDR2 SVGAGI. This CDR3 has 14 residues. The V and J ends lost 6 bases and 0 bases respectively, with 6 bases between them. The CDR3 DNA follows: TGTGCCAGCAGCCTAGCCTCTGGGGCCAACGTCCTGACTTTC. Translated, it gives CASSLASGANVLTF.

Concerning this clone itself: Other DNA sequences of this sample code for an identical CDR3. The CDR3 reads CASSPTSAGEQFF. The DNA for the CDR3 is TGTGCCAGCAGTCCCACTAGCGCCGGTGAGCAGTTCTTC. The V and J genes are TRBV27 and TRBJ2-1; 7 bases align to TRBD2. Germline V gives CDR1 MNHEY, CDR2 SMNVEV (reference sequence). Trimming at V came to 5 bases and at J to 9 bases, leaving 7 bases not matched to a gene. The length of the CDR3 is 13 residues.

The chain employs TRBV19 and TRBJ2-6, with 7 bases aligning to TRBD1. V shed 7 bases, J shed 2 bases, and the junction held 2 bases outside the gene matches. This CDR3 is built from 14 residues. Germline V gene data show CDR1 as LNHDA and CDR2 as SQIVND (reference sequence). The CDR3 is CASTTGAGANVLTF. CDR3 nucleotide sequence: TGTGCCAGTACCACAGGGGCTGGGGCCAACGTCCTGACTTTC.

This clone was observed a few times. J is TRBJ2-7 and V is TRBV2; 14 bases are a match to TRBD2. Germline V gene data show CDR1 as SNHLY and CDR2 as FYNNEI. V lost 6 bases to trimming and J lost 5 bases; unmatched junction nucleotides: 6. The CDR3 length is 15 residues. CDR3 protein: CASRRLAGGGNEQYF. The DNA of the CDR3 is TGTGCCAGCAGGAGACTAGCGGGAGGGGGGAACGAGCAGTACTTC. The variable domain in full, completed from reference TRBV2 and TRBJ2-7, reads EPEVTQTPSHQVTQMGQEVILRCVPISNHLYFYWYRQILGQKVEFLVSFYNNEISEKSEIFDDQFSVERPDGSNFTLKIRSTKLEDSAMYFCASRRLAGGGNEQYFGPGTRLTVT.

J is TRBJ1-2 and V is TRBV2; 7 bases map to TRBD1. The V gene's germline CDR1 is SNHLY and CDR2 FYNNEI. CDR3 length: 13 amino acids. The V gene end was trimmed by 3 bases and the J gene end by 7 bases; junction bases not matched to a gene: 5. The DNA for the CDR3 is TGTGCCAGCAGTGAGACAGGGTCGAGTGGCTACACCTTC. This codes for CASSETGSSGYTF.

V is TRBV4-1 and J is TRBJ2-1; 9 positions agree with TRBD2. Unmatched junction bases numbered 16, after V lost 4 bases and J lost 0 bases. Germline V lookup: CDR1 MGHRA, CDR2 YSYEKL. The CDR3 sequence is 20 residues long. CDR3 residues: CASSRESPSGTISSYNEQFF. CDR3 DNA: TGCGCCAGCAGCCGTGAAAGCCCTAGCGGGACGATAAGCTCCTACAATGAGCAGTTCTTC.

V and J are TRBV6-5 and TRBJ2-7; perhaps TRBD1 as D (5 bases). Germline V CDR1 and CDR2: MNHEY, SVGAGI. Trimming took 2 bases from V and 3 from J, leaving 11 bases between them. The CDR3 is 14 residues long. In DNA, the CDR3 is TGTGCCAGCAGTTACGGCGGACAACTCTACGAGCAGTACTTC. Translating it yields CASSYGGQLYEQYF.

The chain joins TRBV5-6 to TRBJ1-2; D might be TRBD1 (5 bases). Germline assignment: CDR1 SGHDT and CDR2 YYEEEE. Trimming shortened V by 0 bases and J by 5 bases, and 11 bases separated the two germline ends. The CDR3 covers 14 residues. The CDR3 reads CASSLGQGLYGYTF. The CDR3 region has the DNA TGTGCCAGCAGCTTGGGTCAGGGACTTTATGGCTACACCTTC.

The chain employs TRBV29-1 and TRBJ2-7; D perhaps matches TRBD1 (6 bases). Germline loops: CDR1 SQVTM, CDR2 ANQGSEA. V lost 6 bases and J lost 2, with 11 bases in between. The CDR3 contains 12 residues. The CDR3 sequence: CSVGGQTYEQYF. Here the CDR3 DNA reads TGCAGCGTAGGGGGACAAACCTACGAGCAGTACTTC.